These 28 T cell receptor beta chains were sequenced from one sample in a study of cytomegalovirus exposure and HLA in healthy donors. The PCR had 60 Vbeta and 13 Jbeta primers. Produced via immunoSEQ multiplex PCR; TCRdb's table is partial and in-frame only. The sample consists of approximately 140,000 clones, approximately 80% of them appearing once. Sequencing was done on a sample of PBMCs. These receptors were collected from a male donor in good health and CMV-seronegative.

V gene TRBV9 combines with J gene TRBJ1-2, with 8 bases that match TRBD1. Germline CDR1 reads SGDLS; CDR2 reads YYNGEE. The CDR3 contains 15 residues. Losses at the gene ends were 6 bases for V and 8 bases for J; bases not matched to a gene: 15. The CDR3 reads CASTRLQGAEVGYTF. The CDR3 DNA sequence: TGTGCCAGCACGCGACTTCAGGGGGCGGAGGTCGGCTACACCTTC.

This clone has only a few counts. The rearrangement uses TRBV18 and TRBJ2-1, with 9 bases matching TRBD1. Germline trimming cut 3 bases from V and 7 bases from J; bases unmatched to any gene: 7. Germline CDR1 is KGHSH and CDR2 is LQKENI. This CDR3 is 15 amino acids long. CDR3 residues: CASSPPGTGTNEQFF. The CDR3 coding sequence is TGTGCCAGCTCACCTCCCGGGACAGGGACAAATGAGCAGTTCTTC.

CDR3 nucleotides: TGCGCCAGCAGGGGGACAGGGTCAAACTATGGCTACACCTTC. It encodes CASRGTGSNYGYTF. The chain recombines TRBV5-1 with TRBJ1-2; the match to TRBD1 covers 9 bases. V dropped 5 bases and J dropped 2; count of bases not matched to a gene: 4. Germline V CDR1 and CDR2: SGHRS, YFSETQ. The CDR3 loop spans 14 amino acids.

This clone was seen just once. The genes are TRBV7-3 and TRBJ2-1; 7 bases map to TRBD2. V was clipped by 4 bases and J by 14 bases; unmatched bases: 8. The germline CDR1 and CDR2 sequences are SGHTA and FQGTGA. The CDR3 spans 12 residues. In nucleotides, the CDR3 is TGTGCCAGCAGCTCCAAGACTAGCCCAGAGTTCTTC. It encodes CASSSKTSPEFF.

This chain links TRBV9 with TRBJ2-7; no clear D. Trimming removed 0 bases at V and 8 bases at J, with 15 bases between. CDR1 and CDR2 (germline): SGDLS, YYNGEE. The CDR3 runs 14 residues. The CDR3 is CASSVDPETHKQYF. CDR3 bases: TGTGCCAGCAGCGTAGACCCTGAAACCCACAAGCAGTACTTC.

This rearrangement joins TRBV30 to TRBJ1-1, with D perhaps TRBD1 (6 bases). V was cut by 3 bases and J by 10 bases, with 15 bases left in between. The length of the CDR3 is 12 residues. The germline CDR1 and CDR2 sequences are GTSNPN and SVGIG (reference sequence). This chain's CDR3 is CAWSRGPGAAFF. The CDR3 region has the DNA TGTGCCTGGAGCCGAGGGCCAGGGGCAGCTTTCTTT.

The rearrangement uses TRBV11-2 and TRBJ2-2; D gene uncertain. The V gene's germline CDR1 is SGHAT and CDR2 FQNNGV. V lost 4 bases and J 5 bases, leaving 8 bases between the germline ends. The CDR3 length is 13 residues. CDR3 DNA: TGTGCCAGCAGCTCTTATTTAACCGGGGAGCTGTTTTTT. As protein: CASSSYLTGELFF.

V and J are TRBV6-5 and TRBJ2-7, with D possibly matching TRBD2 (6 bases). CDR1 is MNHEY, CDR2 SVGAGI, per germline. Deletions cut 0 bases from V and 4 bases from J, with 13 bases between. This CDR3 is 15 amino acids long. Written as DNA, the CDR3 is TGTGCCAGCAGTTACTCGCGGGGAATGGAGTACGAGCAGTACTTC. It translates to CASSYSRGMEYEQYF.

The rearrangement uses TRBV14 and TRBJ1-2; D gene uncertain. In germline, CDR1 is SGHDN, CDR2 FVKESK. The CDR3 consists of 14 residues. Trimming removed 0 bases from V and 6 bases from J, with 11 bases in between. The CDR3 is CASSQEVTADGYTF. The CDR3 DNA is TGTGCCAGCAGCCAAGAGGTGACGGCGGATGGCTACACCTTC.

V is TRBV5-1 and J is TRBJ1-1; D uncertain. The CDR3 spans 13 residues. V lost 7 bases, J lost 1 base, and 11 bases lay in between. Germline V gives CDR1 SGHRS, CDR2 YFSETQ. CDR3 residues: CASGFGGNTEAFF. DNA for the CDR3: TGCGCCAGCGGATTTGGAGGGAACACTGAAGCTTTCTTT.

This clone came up once. The rearrangement links TRBV5-8 to TRBJ1-1; no firm D call. V gave up 4 bases and J gave up 4 bases, with 17 bases separating them. CDR1 is SGHTS and CDR2 is YDEGEE in the germline V gene. The CDR3 contains 15 residues. The CDR3 sequence is CASSNPVGESTEAFF. The DNA of the CDR3 is TGTGCCAGCAGCAATCCGGTTGGGGAGAGCACTGAAGCTTTCTTT.

This sequence joins TRBV28 and TRBJ2-2; no definite D call. CDR1 and CDR2 (germline): MDHEN, SYDVKM. The CDR3 consists of 16 residues. Trimming removed 7 bases from V and 0 bases from J, with 15 bases in between. As DNA, the CDR3 is TGTGCCAGCATGTCCTCCCTTACAGCGAACACCGGGGAGCTGTTTTTT. As protein: CASMSSLTANTGELFF.

V usage is TRBV11-2 and J usage is TRBJ1-1; TRBD1 aligns across 7 bases. Losses at the gene ends were 5 bases for V and 1 base for J; bases not matched to a gene: 13. This CDR3 has 17 amino acids. The germline V gene encodes CDR1 SGHAT and CDR2 FQNNGV. The CDR3 spells CASSPRQGSPRNTEAFF. The DNA of the CDR3 is TGTGCCAGCAGCCCCAGACAGGGTTCGCCCCGGAACACTGAAGCTTTCTTT.

The V call is TRBV7-9, the J call TRBJ2-3, with TRBD1 identical over 11 bases. The CDR3 runs 16 residues. V was pared by 4 bases and J by 3 bases, with 6 bases of the junction left unmatched. Germline V CDR1 and CDR2: SEHNR, FQNEAQ (reference sequence). CDR3 protein: CASSSLDRGLTDTQYF. The CDR3 DNA is TGTGCCAGCAGCTCGCTGGACAGGGGGCTTACAGATACGCAGTATTTT. The whole variable domain, filled in from reference TRBV7-9 and TRBJ2-3, reads DTGVSQNPRHKITKRGQNVTFRCDPISEHNRLYWYRQTLGQGPEFLTYFQNEAQLEKSRLLSDRFSAERPKGSFSTLEIQRTEQGDSAMYLCASSSLDRGLTDTQYFGPGTRLTVL.

This clone was seen only a few times. This chain connects TRBV15 to TRBJ2-1; TRBD2 matches at 8 bases. Germline values: CDR1 LNHNV, CDR2 YYDKDF (reference sequence). The V segment lost 8 bases and the J segment 7 bases; nucleotides outside the gene matches: 13. The CDR3 is made up of 15 amino acids. This CDR3 reads CATGPAGVLRNEQFF. The CDR3 DNA is TGTGCCACCGGGCCAGCGGGGGTTCTTCGGAATGAGCAGTTCTTC.

The chain carries TRBV5-1 and TRBJ2-5; perhaps TRBD2 as D (5 bases). The J call may be in error: the DNA end matches TRBJ2-7 better. There are 15 residues in the CDR3. From germline, CDR1 is SGHRS and CDR2 YFSETQ. The CDR3 DNA reads as TGCGCCAGCAGCTTGGCTTCCTTTAGAGCGGACGAGCAGTACTTC. Protein sequence: CASSLASFRADEQYF.

The rearrangement joins TRBV10-3 to TRBJ1-6, with a tentative D call TRBD1 (6 bases). Germline-derived CDR1 and CDR2 are ENHRY and SYGVKD. CDR3 length equals 14 residues. DNA for the CDR3: TGTGCGGGGAGGGGGGACTCCTATAATTCACCCCTCCACTTT. As protein: CAGRGDSYNSPLHF.

V gene TRBV10-3 combines with J gene TRBJ1-5; 7 nucleotides match TRBD1. Germline V gene data show CDR1 as ENHRY and CDR2 as SYGVKD. Trimming removed 0 bases from V and 4 bases from J; junction bases left unmatched: 12. The CDR3 runs 18 residues. The CDR3 DNA reads TGTGCCATCAGTGAGTCGAACGCGGGGGGACAGAAGAATCAGCCCCAGCATTTT. The encoded protein is CAISESNAGGQKNQPQHF.

The chain recombines TRBV7-2 with TRBJ2-2; TRBD2 might be the D (5 bases). V was cut by 6 bases and J by 0 bases, with 11 bases left in between. CDR1 is SGHTA, CDR2 FQGNSA, per germline. CDR3 length: 15 amino acids. CDR3 region: CASSTDWTNTGELFF. The CDR3 coding sequence is TGTGCCAGCAGTACGGACTGGACGAACACCGGGGAGCTGTTTTTT.

The genes are TRBV5-1 and TRBJ2-3; 8 bases align to TRBD1. The germline V gene has CDR1 SGHRS and CDR2 YFSETQ. The length of the CDR3 is 14 residues. V lost 7 bases to trimming and J lost 6 bases; unmatched junction nucleotides: 10. The chain's CDR3 is CASAGTGPDDTQYF. CDR3 sequence (DNA): TGCGCCAGCGCCGGGACAGGACCTGATGATACGCAGTATTTT.

The table lists this clone with a count of one. The genes are TRBV7-8 and TRBJ1-2, with D possibly TRBD1 on 6 matching bases. Germline V gives CDR1 SGHVS, CDR2 FQNEAQ. Trimming cost V 3 bases and J 3 bases, with 11 bases left between them. The CDR3 is 14 residues long. CDR3: CASSFIGGDYGYTF. DNA of the CDR3: TGTGCCAGCAGCTTTATTGGGGGCGACTATGGCTACACCTTC.

The V call is TRBV7-2, the J call TRBJ2-3; TRBD2 agrees at 10 bases. V was pared by 2 bases and J by 4 bases, with 3 bases of the junction left unmatched. Germline V gene sequence: CDR1 SGHTA, CDR2 FQGNSA. CDR3 length: 15 amino acids. As DNA, the CDR3 is TGTGCCAGCAGCTTAATGGGACTAGCGTCAGATACGCAGTATTTT. Protein sequence: CASSLMGLASDTQYF.

In regard to this clone: As the CDR3 is not closed by the conserved phenylalanine or tryptophan, this likely results from a read error. This chain joins TRBV5-1 and TRBJ1-2, with D possibly TRBD1 on 6 matching bases. Germline CDR1 reads SGHRS; CDR2 reads YFSETQ. The CDR3 loop spans 15 amino acids. Trimming cost V 4 bases and J 3 bases, with 16 bases left between them. The CDR3 spells CASSASTGNYYGYTS. CDR3 nucleotide sequence: TGCGCCAGCAGCGCCTCAACAGGGAACTACTATGGCTACACCTCC.

The CDR3 DNA reads as TGTGCCAGTAGTATTGAGGAGTGGGCCTACAATGAGCAGTTCTTC. Translating gives CASSIEEWAYNEQFF. The chain has TRBV19 and TRBJ2-1; D is unclear. Germline values: CDR1 LNHDA, CDR2 SQIVND (reference sequence). The V end was cut by 3 bases, the J end by 2 bases, with 11 bases between. The CDR3 loop spans 15 amino acids.

This rearrangement joins TRBV5-1 to TRBJ1-1; D is uncertain. Germline CDR1 is SGHRS and CDR2 is YFSETQ. V gave up 0 bases and J gave up 4 bases, with 10 bases separating them. This CDR3 has 14 residues. CDR3 DNA sequence: TGCGCCAGCAGCTTGGCTCCGGGGAGCACTGAAGCTTTCTTT. It translates to CASSLAPGSTEAFF.

The J gene is TRBJ2-7, the V gene TRBV6-5; 7 bases align to TRBD1. The germline V gene has CDR1 MNHEY and CDR2 SVGAGI. There are 15 residues in the CDR3. Losses at the gene ends were 0 bases for V and 1 base for J; bases not matched to a gene: 3. CDR3 loop: CASSYSGQQSYEQYF. The CDR3 coding sequence is TGTGCCAGCAGTTACTCGGGACAGCAATCCTACGAGCAGTACTTC.

The CDR3 region has the DNA TGTGCCAGCAGCCAGGACAGGGATAGCACCGGGGAGCTGTTTTTT. This translates into CASSQDRDSTGELFF. The rearrangement joins TRBV7-3 to TRBJ2-2, with 8 bases aligning to TRBD1. The CDR3 runs to 15 residues. Losses at the gene ends were 5 bases for V and 4 bases for J; bases not matched to a gene: 6. CDR1 is SGHTA and CDR2 is FQGTGA in the germline V gene.

This rearrangement joins TRBV6-7 to TRBJ1-1; D remains unclear. TRBV6-7 is assigned to the ORF class and has an uncertain function. The CDR3 totals 14 residues. V was shortened by 11 bases and J by 6 bases, with 22 bases between the two germline ends. CDR3 DNA sequence: TGTGCCCGACCCACTCAGTCCGGGGATGCTGAAGCTTTCTTT. This gives the protein CARPTQSGDAEAFF.